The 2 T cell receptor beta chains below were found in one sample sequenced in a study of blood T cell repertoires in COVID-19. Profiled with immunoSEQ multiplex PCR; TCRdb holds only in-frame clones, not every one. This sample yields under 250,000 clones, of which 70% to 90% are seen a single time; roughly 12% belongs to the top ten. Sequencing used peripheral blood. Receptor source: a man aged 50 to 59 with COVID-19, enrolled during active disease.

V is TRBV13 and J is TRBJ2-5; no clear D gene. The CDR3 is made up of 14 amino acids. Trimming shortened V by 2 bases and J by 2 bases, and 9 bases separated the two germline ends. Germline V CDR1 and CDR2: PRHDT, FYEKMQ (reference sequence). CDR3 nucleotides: TGTGCCAGCAGCTTACGTTCACTACAAGAGACCCAGTACTTC. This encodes CASSLRSLQETQYF.

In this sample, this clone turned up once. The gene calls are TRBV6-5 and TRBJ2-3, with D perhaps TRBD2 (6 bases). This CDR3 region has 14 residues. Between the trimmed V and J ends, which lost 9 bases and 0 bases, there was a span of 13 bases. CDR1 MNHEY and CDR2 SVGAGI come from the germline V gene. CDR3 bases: TGTGCCAGTAGACTAGGGTTGAGCACAGATACGCAGTATTTT. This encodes CASRLGLSTDTQYF.